This TCR beta chain was found in a study of T cells in Graves' hyperthyroidism and ophthalmopathy. Study context: Pretreatment peripheral blood was obtained at initial diagnosis. Study-level findings and limits: Ophthalmopathy, which appeared later, was predicted by the model a median about 6 months before onset.

What was amplified from RNA transcripts were TCR beta CDR3 regions. First-round RT-PCR with HTBI primers amplified the TCR CDR3 region. TCRdb fed the multiplex PCR reads into MiXCR, producing one record per CDR3 protein. The table shows fewer than 400,000 distinct CDR3 sequences, with over 12% occurring only once. V dropped 6 bases and J dropped 6 bases, with 27 bases sitting between them. The CDR3 has 18 amino acids. Germline CDR1 is SGHVS and CDR2 is FQNEAQ. Diagnoses rested on clinical symptoms, serum thyroxine and TRAb, thyroid ultrasound and orbital computed tomography. PBMCs were sourced from roughly 9.1 ml fresh peripheral blood. This clonotype was seen ten or more times. What it binds is not known.

This chain uses TRBV7-8 with TRBJ2-1, with a weak D call TRBD2 (5 bases). The TCR sequence derives from a man aged 45-65 years with Graves' ophthalmopathy. The sample comprised blood. CDR3 bases: TGTGCCAGCAGTGACTTGGGTCTTCGGCGGAGGCGATCCAATGAGCAGTTCTTC. Its protein is CASSDLGLRRRRSNEQFF. The full variable domain, rest sourced from reference TRBV7-8 and TRBJ2-1, is GAGVSQSPRYKVAKRGQDVALRCDPISGHVSLFWYQQALGQGPEFLTYFQNEAQLDKSGLPSDRFFAERPEGSVSTLKIQRTQQEDSAVYLCASSDLGLRRRRSNEQFFGPGTRLTVL.